This paragraph covers one TCR beta chain sequence. The data were produced by immunoSEQ multiplex PCR, yet TCRdb's version contains in-frame clones alone and is incomplete. The sample contains 110,000 to 150,000 clones, about 86% of which appear only once. The source of the sample is a study of blood T cell repertoires in COVID-19. V dropped 4 bases and J dropped 4; count of bases not matched to a gene: 6. The CDR3 runs 15 residues. Germline V gene lookup returns CDR1 SGHTA and CDR2 FQGNSA. The receptor's source is a human donor in a cohort sampled during active COVID-19. Sequencing input: peripheral blood. The rearrangement joins TRBV7-2 to TRBJ2-2; 7 bases agree with TRBD1. CDR3 in amino acids: CASSSTGAGTGELFF. CDR3 bases: TGTGCCAGCAGCTCAACAGGGGCTGGCACCGGGGAGCTGTTTTTT.